This passage covers 14 T cell receptor delta chains from one sample sequenced in a study of γδ T cells in repeated Plasmodium falciparum infection (dated by TCRdb to about 2021). The library was generated by multiplex PCR. Sequencing instrument: Illumina MiSeq. With CATT, TCRdb called clones again from the public reads; duplicate DNA rows were later joined. The sample contains 75,000 to 95,000 delta-chain clones, 0.75% to 1% of them found a single time. The ten biggest clones cover 9.6% of the sample. For bulk TCR repertoire analysis, Vgamma9/Vdelta2+ and Vdelta2-negative gammadelta T cell populations were isolated by flow sorting from peripheral blood mononuclear cells. Material for sequencing was gamma-delta T cells from blood. These receptors were obtained from a pool of human donors (malaria-infected and uninfected, not separated).

Details on this clone: Only one base separates this from a far larger clonotype, so it likely reflects a read error. The sample contains more than one DNA sequence encoding this CDR3. Called V gene: TRDV2; the J gene was not called; TRDD3, the table's D call, was not compared with the DNA. The CDR3 has 15 amino acids. The germline V gene encodes CDR1 GEAIGNYY and CDR2 EKD. CDR3 bases: TGTGCCTGTGACAGACTGGGGGATTTTCGCGATAAGCTCATCTTT. Protein sequence: CACDRLGDFRDKLIF.

A remark on this clone: The likely explanation is a read error, given a far larger clone one base away. The sample contains more than one DNA sequence encoding this CDR3. The chain has TRDV1 and TRDJ1, with 10 bases that match TRDD3. The junction had 22 bases not matched to a gene; V was cut back by 3 bases and J by 0 bases. This CDR3 region has 22 residues. Per germline, CDR1 TSWWSYY and CDR2 QGS. For the CDR3, the DNA is TGTGCTCTTGGGGAGACTTCCAGGTACTGGGGGATGGGGATACCGTACACCGATAAACTCATCTTT. It encodes CALGETSRYWGMGIPYTDKLIF.

With regard to this clone: Translating this DNA gives a protein that differs at residue 5 from the TCRdb one, which belongs to a much larger clone; a read error is likely, and the protein shown is this translation. V and J are TRDV1 and TRDJ1, with D perhaps matching TRDD3 (6 bases). The CDR3 length is 21 residues. Germline CDR1 and CDR2: TSWWSYY and QGS. V was cut by 5 bases and J by 2 bases, with 33 bases left in between. Here the CDR3 DNA reads TGTGCTCTTGGGAAACCGAAGCTACTATGGGGTGGGGGTTTCGCAACCGATAAACTCATCTTT. Translating gives CALGKPKLLWGGGFATDKLIF.

About this clone itself: A read error is the likely source, as a far larger clone sits one nucleotide away. Other nucleotide sequences in the sample specify the same CDR3. The rearrangement joins TRDV1 to TRDJ1, with 7 bases identical to TRDD2. The J gene comes from matching the DNA to germline here; TCRdb lacks it. The CDR3 covers 21 residues. Germline assignment: CDR1 TSWWSYY and CDR2 QGS. Trimming at V came to 0 bases and at J to 0 bases, leaving 19 bases not matched to a gene. CDR3 in amino acids: CALGELLPALWSYDHTDKLIF. The DNA for the CDR3 is TGTGCTCTTGGGGAACTCCTTCCTGCACTCTGGAGCTACGACCACACCGATAAACTCATCTTT.

This clone was recorded a few times. The protein that TCRdb holds for this DNA derives from a much larger clone and differs from the translated DNA at residue 8, which likely indicates a read error; the protein shown here is translated from the DNA. This sequence joins TRDV1 and TRDJ1, with D perhaps TRDD3 (5 bases). TCRdb supplies no J gene; here it was assigned by aligning the nucleotide sequence to germline. V gave up 0 bases and J gave up 1 base, with 21 bases separating them. CDR1 is TSWWSYY, CDR2 QGS, per germline. This CDR3 region has 19 residues. For the CDR3, the DNA is TGTGCTCTTGGGGAACTCCCCCGTAGCGGGGGGGGCCTCACCGATAAACTCATCTTT. It yields the protein CALGELPRSGGGLTDKLIF.

This clone was seen a handful of times. This DNA's translation differs at residue 16 from TCRdb's protein, which comes from a much larger clone; a read error is likely, and the protein shown is translated from the DNA. This CDR3 reads CACDTPWTGGPHPTDELIF. The CDR3 DNA is TGTGCCTGTGACACTCCTTGGACTGGGGGCCCCCACCCCACCGATGAACTCATCTTT. This chain links TRDV2 with TRDJ1; 8 bases agree with TRDD3. TCRdb leaves out the J gene; it was filled in here by matching the DNA to germline. The CDR3 is made up of 19 amino acids. Germline lookup yields CDR1 GEAIGNYY and CDR2 EKD.

The sample holds many counts of this clone. TCRdb's protein, taken from a much larger clone, differs from this DNA's translation at residue 5, likely owing to a read error; the protein displayed comes from the DNA. The rearrangement joins TRDV2 to TRDJ1; 10 bases are shared with TRDD3. Germline CDR1 and CDR2: GEAIGNYY and EKD. Trimming at V came to 3 bases and at J to 1 base, leaving 13 bases not matched to a gene. This CDR3 region has 18 residues. Here the CDR3 DNA reads TGTGCCTGTGACGCCGCTATGCTGGGGGATAGTAGCACCGATAAACTCATCTTT. This encodes CACDAAMLGDSSTDKLIF.

Note on this clone: A read error likely explains this, since a far larger clone differs by one base. At the DNA level, this CDR3 is encoded by other sequences in the same sample as well. The J gene is TRDJ1, the V gene TRDV2, with 12 bases fitting TRDD3. No J gene is reported in TCRdb; it was inferred here by comparing the DNA with germline. The germline CDR1 and CDR2 sequences are GEAIGNYY and EKD. The CDR3 loop spans 19 amino acids. V dropped 0 bases and J dropped 8; count of bases not matched to a gene: 18. The CDR3: CACDTVLGDTINTFPKLIF. The DNA of the CDR3 is TGTGCCTGTGACACCGTACTGGGGGATACTATCAACACCTTCCCCAAACTCATCTTT.

This clone has more than one count but fewer than ten. A read error likely explains why the TCRdb protein, taken from a much larger clone, differs from this DNA's translation at residue 4; the protein shown is translated from the DNA. The chain employs TRDV2 and TRDJ1, with 9 nucleotides matching TRDD3. Assignment of the J gene here rests on matching the DNA to germline, because TCRdb gives none. Germline CDR1 reads GEAIGNYY; CDR2 reads EKD. This CDR3 is built from 18 residues. The CDR3 is CACGTRGIPTYHTDKLIF. CDR3 in DNA: TGTGCCTGTGGCACCCGGGGGATACCCACCTACCACACCGATAAACTCATCTTT.

A word on this clone: For this DNA, TCRdb reports the protein of a much larger clone, which diverges at residue 16, most likely from a read error; the protein presented here is translated directly from the DNA. J gene calling gave no result, while the V gene is TRDV2; TRDD3 is the table's D call, not checked against the DNA. Germline V gene sequence: CDR1 GEAIGNYY, CDR2 EKD. This CDR3 has 18 residues. The CDR3 region has the DNA TGTGCCTGTGACACCGGAGGAGGAGTGGGGGACAACACCGATAAACCCATCTTT. This gives the protein CACDTGGGVGDNTDKPIF.

This clone was counted many times. This DNA's translation differs at residue 4 from TCRdb's protein, which comes from a much larger clone; a read error is likely, and the protein shown is translated from the DNA. The rearrangement joins TRDV2 to TRDJ3; D gene unclear. Since TCRdb gives no J gene, matching the DNA to germline was used here to assign it. Trimming stripped 5 bases from V and 2 bases from J, with 12 bases between. CDR1 is GEAIGNYY and CDR2 is EKD in the germline V gene. CDR3 length equals 16 residues. The CDR3 DNA follows: TGTGCCTGTGGCCCCCCCAACGCCTGGGACACCCGACAGATGTTTTTC. As protein: CACGPPNAWDTRQMFF.

This clone was picked up a small number of times. A far larger clone is only one base removed, so a read error is likely. The sample contains more than one DNA sequence encoding this CDR3. V is TRDV2 and J is TRDJ1, with TRDD3 matching over 7 bases. The J gene comes from matching the DNA to germline here; TCRdb lacks it. Germline loops: CDR1 GEAIGNYY, CDR2 EKD. With 0 bases clipped from V and 3 bases from J, the junction kept 3 bases outside the gene matches. The CDR3 length is 14 residues. The CDR3 nucleotides are TGTGCCTGTGACACCGGGCTGGGGGCCGATAAACTCATCTTT. Protein product: CACDTGLGADKLIF.

This clone was detected a few times. TCRdb's entry gives the protein of a much larger clone, which mismatches this DNA's translation at residue 10, likely from a read error; the protein reported here is translated from the DNA. The rearrangement uses TRDV1 and TRDJ1; D uncertain. Germline CDR1 is TSWWSYY and CDR2 is QGS. The CDR3 contains 16 residues. Trimming removed 1 base from V and 2 bases from J, with 14 bases in between. Here the CDR3 reads CALGERVRYTTDKLIF. The CDR3 region has the DNA TGTGCTCTTGGGGAACGGGTACGGTACACGACCGATAAACTCATCTTT.

This clone was found a few times. A read error likely explains why the TCRdb protein, taken from a much larger clone, differs from this DNA's translation at residue 10; the protein shown is translated from the DNA. The chain couples TRDV2 to TRDJ1; 11 bases are a match to TRDD3. TCRdb records no J gene; here it was assigned by comparing the DNA to germline. Germline CDR1 GEAIGNYY, CDR2 EKD. V lost 1 base and J lost 1; bases outside the gene matches: 4. The CDR3 covers 16 residues. Here the CDR3 reads CACDTGGYAPTDKLIF. The CDR3 nucleotides read TGTGCCTGTGACACTGGGGGATACGCCCCCACCGATAAACTCATCTTT.